This T cell receptor beta chain was recovered during a study of a mutant IDH1 vaccine in newly diagnosed glioma. Study-level background: Vaccinations were initiated 4-6 weeks following radiotherapy alone, or were given together with temozolomide cycles. Treated patients, averaging roughly 44 years, were around 62% male and around 40% female. Overall study results and limits: Among all patients, vaccine-induced immune responses occurred in around 95%.

This CDR3 contains 14 residues. V lost 0 bases and J 7 bases, leaving 10 bases between the germline ends. Germline values: CDR1 SGHDT, CDR2 YYEEEE. This clone occurred once. What it recognizes is unknown. The table came from immunoSEQ multiplex PCR; TCRdb's copy has only in-frame clones and leaves some out. The table lists over 50,000 clones, approximately 81% of them singletons. Time point noted: week 5, during vaccination. Every vaccination contained 300 ug of the mutant IDH1 20-mer peptide and was paired with topical imiquimod. The donor cohort comprised cases of new WHO grade 3 or 4 IDH1-mutant, ATRX-lost astrocytoma.

Sequencing was performed on PBMCs, taken from a glioma patient whose treatment included an IDH1 peptide vaccine. This sequence originates from a man aged 30 to 45 with glioma. This chain uses TRBV5-6 with TRBJ2-2, with D uncertain. The CDR3 loop reads CASSLVVVGGELFF. CDR3 bases: TGTGCCAGCAGCTTGGTGGTGGTTGGCGGGGAGCTGTTTTTT.